The 10 T cell receptor beta chains listed next were all sequenced from one sample in a study of siplizumab effects on memory and regulatory T cells. Some clones are missing from TCRdb's copy, which holds only in-frame ones; the method was immunoSEQ multiplex PCR. The repertoire consists of about 110,000 clones, with 80% to 95% occurring once and the leading ten covering around 1.3%. The sequencing input was CD4+ T cells sorted from blood. These receptors came from a human donor in good health.

The chain carries TRBV6-1 and TRBJ1-2; D might be TRBD1 (5 bases). Germline lookup yields CDR1 MNHNS and CDR2 SASEGT. V was clipped by 3 bases and J by 0 bases, with 14 bases between them. This CDR3 has 16 residues. CDR3 in DNA: TGTGCCAGCAGTGAGAAGGGACTTCAAGCTAACTATGGCTACACCTTC. This sequence encodes CASSEKGLQANYGYTF.

This chain connects TRBV11-3 to TRBJ2-7; 11 nucleotides match TRBD2. V lost 5 bases, J lost 0 bases, and 6 bases stayed unmatched. The CDR3 extends over 16 amino acids. CDR1 and CDR2 (germline): SGHNT, YENEEA. CDR3: CASSQASGRNSYEQYF. DNA of the CDR3: TGTGCCAGCAGCCAAGCTAGCGGGAGGAACTCCTACGAGCAGTACTTC.

The chain combines TRBV20-1 with TRBJ1-1; D call uncertain. CDR1 is DFQATT and CDR2 is SNEGSKA in the germline V gene (reference sequence). CDR3 length: 11 residues. This CDR3 is CRPRRNTEAFF. CDR3 DNA: TGCAGACCTAGACGGAACACTGAAGCTTTCTTT.

On this clone itself: One end of the junction does not line up with germline, which may come from a read error. The CDR3 loop is CSARDQDREDF. The CDR3 DNA follows: TGCAGTGCTAGAGATCAAGACAGGGAGGACTTC. The chain combines TRBV20-1 with TRBJ2-7; tentative D call: TRBD1 (7 bases). The length of the CDR3 is 11 residues. The germline V gene has CDR1 DFQATT and CDR2 SNEGSKA (reference sequence).

This clone showed up just a few times. The genes are TRBV2 and TRBJ1-2, with D unresolved. This CDR3 contains 13 residues. V was trimmed by 1 base and J by 7 bases, leaving 10 bases between them. Germline CDR1 and CDR2: SNHLY and FYNNEI. In DNA form, the CDR3 reads TGTGCCAGCAGTGAAGGTGGGCAGGCTGGCTACACCTTC. Its protein is CASSEGGQAGYTF.

The chain uses TRBV7-9 and TRBJ1-5; D remains unclear. CDR1 is SEHNR, CDR2 FQNEAQ, per germline (reference sequence). Trimming cost V 5 bases and J 0 bases, with 17 bases left between them. This CDR3 is built from 17 residues. The CDR3 protein is CASSPARGSNSNQPQHF. In nucleotides, the CDR3 is TGTGCCAGCAGCCCGGCACGGGGATCAAATAGCAATCAGCCCCAGCATTTT.

The genes are TRBV18 and TRBJ2-3; 8 bases are shared with TRBD2. The CDR3 spans 17 residues. V trimming: 1 base; J trimming: 0 bases; junction bases outside the gene matches: 6. The germline gives CDR1 KGHSH, CDR2 LQKENI. The DNA for the CDR3 is TGTGCCAGCTCACCACTAGCACTAGCGGCTAGCACAGATACGCAGTATTTT. Amino acid sequence: CASSPLALAASTDTQYF.

This clone was picked up one time. The chain has TRBV7-9 and TRBJ2-2; 14 positions match TRBD2. Looked up from germline, CDR1 is SEHNR and CDR2 is FQNEAQ (reference sequence). The CDR3 runs to 18 residues. The J segment lost 4 bases and the V segment lost 5 bases, leaving 9 bases of the junction unmatched. As DNA, the CDR3 is TGTGCCAGCAGCGAAAGACTAGCGGGAGGGCCAGGCACCGGGGAGCTGTTTTTT. Protein product: CASSERLAGGPGTGELFF.

The chain uses TRBV7-3 and TRBJ2-5; D is perhaps TRBD2 (7 bases). The germline CDR1 and CDR2 sequences are SGHTA and FQGTGA. This CDR3 spans 14 amino acids. The germline V and J ends were trimmed by 5 bases and 4 bases, with 14 bases remaining between them. In DNA, the CDR3 is TGTGCCAGCAGCCCCCACAGGGAGGGAGAGACCCAGTACTTC. Translation: CASSPHREGETQYF.

This sequence joins TRBV11-2 and TRBJ1-4; a possible D gene is TRBD1 (5 bases). The V end was cut by 3 bases, the J end by 10 bases, with 15 bases between. The CDR3 sequence is 14 residues long. The V gene's germline CDR1 is SGHAT and CDR2 FQNNGV. In DNA, the CDR3 is TGTGCCAGCAGCTTGACGAGGGACTCTGCAAAACTGTTTTTT. Its translation: CASSLTRDSAKLFF.